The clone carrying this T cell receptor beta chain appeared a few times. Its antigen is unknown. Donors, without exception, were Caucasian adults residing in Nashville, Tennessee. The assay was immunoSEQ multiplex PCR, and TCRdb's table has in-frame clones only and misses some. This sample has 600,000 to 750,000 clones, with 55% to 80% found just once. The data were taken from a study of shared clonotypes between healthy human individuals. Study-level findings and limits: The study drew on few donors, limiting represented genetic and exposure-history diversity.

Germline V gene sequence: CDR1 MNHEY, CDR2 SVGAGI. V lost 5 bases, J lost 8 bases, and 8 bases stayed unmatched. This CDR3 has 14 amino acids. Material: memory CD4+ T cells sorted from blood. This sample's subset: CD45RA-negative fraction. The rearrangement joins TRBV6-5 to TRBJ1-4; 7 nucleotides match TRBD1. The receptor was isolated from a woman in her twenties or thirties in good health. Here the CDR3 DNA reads TGTGCCAGCAGTCGAACAGGGGCAGGGGAAAAACTGTTTTTT. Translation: CASSRTGAGEKLFF.